Each of the 21 T cell receptor beta chains below was sequenced from the same sample in a study of tumor-infiltrating lymphocytes in primary liver carcinoma. Synthesis of TCR beta cDNA was carried out from about 540 ng total RNA with a constant-region primer. Three-round nested multiplex PCR performed with slightly modified ARM-PCR produced the TCR beta libraries. In the first two PCR rounds, TRBV1-TRBV30 forward primers were paired with a C-beta reverse primer, and each round lasted about 9 cycles. Via MiXCR, TCRdb re-called the multiplex PCR reads, giving one row per CDR3 protein. The table shows tens of thousands of distinct CDR3 sequences, with about three quarters occurring only once. Co-extraction yielded RNA and DNA from roughly 20-30 mg of unsorted bulk tissue. Sequencing was performed on liver tumor tissue from sampling region 1. Subset reported: tumor region T1, superior pole. The receptors were sampled from a man aged 40-55 years with primary liver carcinoma and hepatitis B virus infection.

Turning to this clonotype: Its ends do not fully match the called genes, so a read error is possible. The rearrangement joins TRBV29-1 to TRBJ2-1; possibly TRBD1 or TRBD2 for D (5 bases each). The CDR3 runs 13 residues. The germline gives CDR1 SQVTM, CDR2 ANQGSEA. The chain's CDR3 is CSVEGTVGNKQFF. The CDR3 DNA sequence: TGTAGCGTTGAAGGGACGGTGGGGAATAAGCAGTTCTTC.

The table lists this clonotype with a count of one. Germline and junction disagree at one end, which may indicate a read error. The rearrangement links TRBV6-5 to TRBJ1-6, with D maybe TRBD1 (6 bases). Germline lookup yields CDR1 MNHEY and CDR2 SVGAGI. CDR3 size: 14 residues. CDR3 protein: CAGSLQGSNSPLHF. CDR3 in DNA: TGTGCCGGCAGTTTACAGGGTAGCAATTCACCCCTACACTTT.

The V and J genes are TRBV4-2 and TRBJ1-6; 7 bases map to TRBD1. This CDR3 region has 15 residues. The germline V gene encodes CDR1 LGHNA and CDR2 YNFKEQ. CDR3 sequence reads: CTTSRDRDGRSPLHF. The CDR3 DNA sequence: TGTACCACCAGCCGCGACAGGGACGGCCGCTCACCCCTCCACTTT.

The J gene is TRBJ2-7, the V gene TRBV6-5; D unresolved. The better agreement between TRBJ2-1 and the DNA end casts doubt on the J call. The germline CDR1 and CDR2 sequences are MNHEY and SVGAGI. The CDR3 has 13 amino acids. CDR3 coding DNA: TGTGCCAGCAAAAACTACGTCTCCTACGAGCAGTTCTTC. It codes for CASKNYVSYEQFF.

This clonotype came up many times. J is TRBJ1-1 and V is TRBV7-9; D call uncertain. This CDR3 contains 12 residues. Germline V gene sequence: CDR1 SEHNR, CDR2 FQNEAQ (reference sequence). V was shortened by 1 base and J by 3 bases, with 3 bases between the two germline ends. The CDR3 region is CASSLEDTEAFF. The CDR3 bases are TGTGCCAGCAGCTTAGAAGACACTGAAGCTTTCTTT. The full variable domain, in which reference TRBV7-9 and TRBJ1-1 provide the parts outside the CDR3, is DTGVSQNPRHKITKRGQNVTFRCDPISEHNRLYWYRQTLGQGPEFLTYFQNEAQLEKSRLLSDRFSAERPKGSFSTLEIQRTEQGDSAMYLCASSLEDTEAFFGQGTRLTVV.

This clonotype was seen only a few times. One junction end disagrees with the germline gene, perhaps due to a read error. The chain recombines TRBV11-2 with TRBJ1-1; 10 bases match TRBD1. The CDR3 has 17 residues. In germline, CDR1 is SGHAT, CDR2 FQNNGV. For the CDR3, the DNA is TGTGCCAGCAGCCCAATGGGGGGACAGGGGTTCGGTACTGAAGCTTCCTTT. Its protein product is CASSPMGGQGFGTEASF.

Points on this clonotype: The germline gene is not matched at one end of the junction; a read error may be the cause. The CDR3 loop is CSAGPRESLTYEHYF. CDR3 DNA sequence: TGCAGTGCTGGACCTCGGGAAAGTCTAACCTACGAGCACTACTTC. The V gene is TRBV20-1, the J gene TRBJ2-7, with D possibly matching TRBD2 (5 bases). The CDR3 is made up of 15 amino acids. CDR1 DFQATT and CDR2 SNEGSKA come from the germline V gene (reference sequence).

Details on this clonotype: A much larger clonotype is one base distant, so this may be a read error. J is TRBJ1-4 and V is TRBV12-3 or TRBV12-4, with D possibly matching TRBD1 (5 bases). V lost 3 bases and J 7 bases, leaving 18 bases between the germline ends. The CDR3 runs to 16 residues. The CDR3 nucleotides are TGTGCCAGCAGTTTCGCTCAAGGGGCAGTGGCTGAAAAACTGTTTTTT. It translates to CASSFAQGAVAEKLFF.

The chain employs TRBV29-1 and TRBJ1-2; D unresolved. The CDR3 totals 11 residues. Germline V lookup: CDR1 SQVTM, CDR2 ANQGSEA. Trimming removed 7 bases at V and 5 bases at J, with 11 bases between. The CDR3 reads CSAGVRYGYTF. The CDR3 DNA follows: TGCAGCGCGGGCGTACGATATGGCTACACCTTC.

A note on this clonotype: A read error is likely, as this CDR3 ends without the conserved phenylalanine or tryptophan. V and J are TRBV13 and TRBJ2-7; 9 nucleotides match TRBD1. Germline V gene data show CDR1 as PRHDT and CDR2 as FYEKMQ (reference sequence). The trim removed 3 bases at V and 10 bases at J, leaving 1 base unmatched. This CDR3 is built from 11 residues. The CDR3 DNA sequence: TGTGCCAGCAGCTTGGGACAGGGTCAGTACATC. It encodes CASSLGQGQYI.

The V gene is TRBV4-1, the J gene TRBJ1-3; a possible D gene is TRBD1 (5 bases). Trimming cost V 3 bases and J 13 bases, with 34 bases left between them. This CDR3 spans 19 amino acids. In germline, CDR1 is MGHRA, CDR2 YSYEKL. CDR3 residues: CASSQAVRGTLRPGNSIYF. The CDR3 DNA sequence: TGCGCCAGCAGCCAGGCCGTAAGGGGAACGCTACGGCCTGGAAACAGTATATATTTT.

This clonotype occurred a few times. Possible read error: a much larger clone is one base away. The rearrangement uses TRBV5-6 and TRBJ2-7; 7 nucleotides match TRBD2. V lost 3 bases, J lost 3 bases, and 9 bases stayed unmatched. The CDR3 totals 15 residues. CDR1 SGHDT and CDR2 YYEEEE come from the germline V gene. The CDR3 is CASSSGERDFYEQYF. CDR3 DNA sequence: TGTGCCAGCAGCTCTGGGGAGCGGGATTTCTACGAGCAGTACTTC.

Points on this clonotype: Because it lacks the conserved phenylalanine or tryptophan at the end, this CDR3 is likely a read error. This rearrangement joins TRBV5-8 to TRBJ1-5, with D perhaps matching TRBD1 (6 bases). The V end lost 4 bases, the J end lost 9 bases, and 20 bases lay between the germline ends. Germline CDR1 is SGHTS and CDR2 is YDEGEE. CDR3 length: 15 residues. The CDR3 here is CASSVGTTYLRPQHY. The CDR3 DNA is TGTGCCAGCAGCGTCGGGACAACATATTTACGGCCCCAGCATTAT.

A remark on this clonotype: At one boundary the junction diverges from the germline segment, which might be a read error. The chain is built from TRBV14 and TRBJ2-1; D ambiguous. CDR1 SGHDN and CDR2 FVKESK come from the germline V gene. CDR3 size: 16 residues. The CDR3 nucleotides read TGTACCAGCAGCCAAGCTGGCCAGGACCGCGACAATGAGCAGTTCTTC. As protein: CTSSQAGQDRDNEQFF.

For this clonotype: Germline is not matched at one junction end, which may reflect a read error. This sequence joins TRBV6-6 and TRBJ2-1; D possibly corresponds to TRBD2 (5 bases). CDR1 and CDR2 from the germline V gene are MNHNY and SVGAGI (reference sequence). CDR3 length: 16 amino acids. As DNA, the CDR3 is TGTGCCAGCAGGCTTAGCGTATTTAGCTCCTATAATGAGCAGTTCTTC. It is translated as CASRLSVFSSYNEQFF.

The chain is built from TRBV11-2 and TRBJ2-1; D may be TRBD2 (6 bases). CDR3 size: 14 residues. V was shortened by 5 bases and J by 4 bases, with 12 bases between the two germline ends. Germline V gene lookup returns CDR1 SGHAT and CDR2 FQNNGV. The CDR3 coding sequence is TGTGCCAGCAGCCAGACTAGTCTGTACAATGAGCAGTTCTTC. It is translated as CASSQTSLYNEQFF.

Comments on this clonotype: The conserved phenylalanine or tryptophan normally closing the CDR3 is absent here, so this likely arose from a read error. This chain joins TRBV13 and TRBJ2-1; D is undetermined. The V gene's germline CDR1 is PRHDT and CDR2 FYEKMQ (reference sequence). The CDR3 consists of 11 residues. DNA of the CDR3: TGTGTCAGCAGCTTAATAAATGAGCAGTTCCTC. Its protein is CVSSLINEQFL.

Comments on this clonotype: A read error is possible here, since a much larger clone lies one base away. The genes are TRBV5-1 and TRBJ2-3; possible D gene TRBD2, 6 bases. The ends were cut back, 5 bases at V and 4 bases at J, with 29 bases in the middle. Germline CDR1 and CDR2: SGHRS and YFSETQ. This CDR3 contains 19 residues. The CDR3 region has the DNA TGCGCCAGCAGTTTTGGAGGGTTATCGGGAAGTCTTTCTGCAGATACGCAGTATTTT. Protein product: CASSFGGLSGSLSADTQYF.

With respect to this clonotype: The conserved final phenylalanine or tryptophan is absent from the CDR3, which likely points to a read error. This chain uses TRBV11-1 with TRBJ2-3; TRBD1 is a possible D gene (6 bases). The germline V gene has CDR1 SGHAT and CDR2 FQDESV (reference sequence). The length of the CDR3 is 16 residues. V lost 7 bases to trimming and J lost 3 bases, with 20 bases between them. The CDR3 loop reads CASNRRGRYPTDTQYS. In nucleotides, the CDR3 is TGTGCCAGCAACCGCAGGGGTCGCTACCCTACAGATACGCAGTATTCT.

Of note for this clonotype: Germline is not matched at one junction end, which may reflect a read error. The chain employs TRBV5-4 and TRBJ2-7, with a possible D match to TRBD2 (5 bases). Germline V gene data show CDR1 as SGHNT and CDR2 as YYREEE (reference sequence). CDR3 length: 15 residues. Here the CDR3 reads CAGSLGGFGVGEQYF. In nucleotides, the CDR3 is TGTGCCGGCAGCTTGGGCGGGTTTGGGGTTGGCGAGCAGTACTTC.

About this clonotype itself: Because the CDR3 is missing its conserved closing phenylalanine or tryptophan, this is likely a read error. CDR3 bases: TGTGCCAGCAGTGGAGAAGCGGGATCTTCCTACGAGCAGTACTCC. Its protein is CASSGEAGSSYEQYS. The V call is TRBV6-1, the J call TRBJ2-7; 7 bases map to TRBD2. V trimming: 4 bases; J trimming: 1 base; junction bases outside the gene matches: 7. The CDR3 contains 15 residues. CDR1 is MNHNS and CDR2 is SASEGT in the germline V gene.